This T cell receptor beta chain came from a study of cytomegalovirus exposure and HLA in healthy donors (dated 2017 in TCRdb). In the study overall: In an earlier analysis of about 560 of the donors, approximately 260 Gb of sequence data and 90 million to 130 million unique TCR beta sequences from about 180 million T cells were reported. An early release covering about 600 HLA-typed donors comprised 250 to 350 gigabases of sequencing data and around 80 million unique TCR sequences. The genetic ancestry cluster associated with self-reported Caucasian donors included 65% to 90% of the approximately 400 genotyped donors. The study was designed to test whether signatures of past pathogen exposure could be identified by cataloging public T cell receptors. The study profiled the T cell repertoires of hundreds of subjects by immunosequencing and related them to cytomegalovirus serostatus. A separate validation cohort of roughly 110 different subjects was used in addition to the roughly 700-subject first cohort. High-throughput TCR immunosequencing, statistical association of individual TCRs with disease status, and machine learning were combined to predict cytomegalovirus infection status. In a later analysis, previously published TCR beta repertoires from fewer than 750 donors were re-analyzed and high-resolution HLA genotyping was added so that TCR occurrence patterns could be studied. In the later analysis, no new phenotypic data were used to find candidate immune exposures; instead, reliance was placed on TCR beta sequences and their occurrence across donors. An earlier analysis of nearly 600 of the donors applied high-throughput TCR beta sequencing to assess whether each TCR beta V gene segment acted as functional or pseudogenic. Donor age, sex, ethnicity and CMV serostatus were collected together with the repertoire data. A later genetic analysis used genome-wide SNP genotypes for 398 of the 666 donors, treating that subset as a discovery cohort. All discovery cohort repertoires had been generated on a single sequencing platform. HLA typing covered class I and class II loci at four-digit resolution. Typing coverage varied by locus: roughly 629-640 donors for A, B, C, DRB1 and DQB1; 500 to 550 for DQA1; more than 600 for DPA1; about 450 for DPB1. About five DR-DQ haplotypes were handled as single units for association and clustering because linkage in the cohort was strong. On average, about 200,000 unique TCR beta nucleotide sequences were sequenced per donor among a few hundred genotyped donors of the cohort, with roughly 18% of those sequences being non-productive.

This clone has just one count. Its antigen has not been determined. Base qualities were left out, and no much larger clone turns up one base away. The cohort consisted of 600 to 750 healthy bone marrow donors. At the time of sampling, every cohort member was nominally healthy, though immune exposures that went unrecorded were likely present. The donor tested CMV seronegative, placing the donor among the 350 to 400 seronegative members of the cohort. A peripheral blood sample was collected from each donor, and TCR beta sequencing was performed on peripheral blood mononuclear cells. The Qiagen DNeasy Blood Extraction Kit was used to extract genomic DNA from the blood cell samples. What the study reported, not specific to this receptor: A total of fewer than 200 TCR beta chains were listed by the study as associated with cytomegalovirus. Some IMGT-functional V segments, including TRBV6-2 and TRBV6-3, could not be distinguished by the 87-base-pair reads and were therefore excluded. Broadly in line with IMGT annotations, most TCR beta V segments showed up in productive rearrangements about 87% or about 30% of the time in an earlier analysis of under 700 of the donors. The authors suggested that the approach could potentially be extended to other disease states and immunological phenotypes. Correlated functional status among segregating V segments might reflect linkage disequilibrium, but an unknown experimental factor could not be ruled out. In a later analysis, HLA-associated TCR beta chains were found to be more clonally expanded and to have lower generation probabilities than equally common non-associated chains. V-gene and J-gene trimming of TCR beta chains was associated with a missense DCLRE1C variant in a later genetic analysis, and the association was replicated in an independent cohort. A later analysis found that most CMV-associated TCR beta chains appeared HLA-restricted, with HLA associations seemingly driven largely by CMV exposure. Specific HLA alleles were associated with 15,000 to 20,000 TCR beta sequences at a false discovery rate of 0.05 in a later analysis. A few of the identified cytomegalovirus-associated TCR beta chains were confirmed in vitro to be specific for cytomegalovirus antigens. According to a later analysis, parvovirus B19, influenza, CMV and Epstein-Barr virus appeared linked to several top co-occurrence clusters. HLA typing was unavailable for some donors at each locus, so association tests used only the typed subset. In both the original and validation cohorts, the classifier was reported to diagnose cytomegalovirus status with high specificity and sensitivity. Sequencing depth was assumed to be roughly uniform across donors in the presence/absence analyses, though that assumption may not hold. A further reported finding was that TCR beta sequences accurately predicted the HLA-A and HLA-B alleles for most subjects in the first cohort. According to a later analysis, TCR association rates differed among HLA loci, with DRB1 alleles showing the most associated TCRs and HLA-C alleles showing the fewest. While some public TCRs were present in many individuals, most TCR sequences turned up only very rarely across donors. The cohort was sequenced for TCR beta chains only, and without alpha or paired-chain data the features that could be detected were limited. A cluster of highly shared sequence variants was judged likely to be a technical artifact of the sequencing pipeline. In a later genetic analysis, fewer N-insertions in productive TCRs were reported among donors in an Asian-associated ancestry cluster than the approximately 670-donor mean. Because counts were too low, about 15 rarely observed V segments, including chromosome 9 orphons, were left out of the earlier analysis of a few hundred of the donors. For the cohort, immune exposure information was limited to CMV serostatus. Assigning TCR associations to individual alleles was difficult when HLA alleles, especially DR and DQ, strongly co-occurred.

The method was the immunoSEQ multiplex PCR assay. A mixture of 60 forward primers for TCR Vbeta segments and 13 reverse primers for TCR Jbeta segments was used in the multiplex PCR. Amplification of the CDR3 region of rearranged TCR beta genes was performed with a multiplex PCR assay on genomic DNA. Amplified TCR beta libraries were sequenced as 87-base-pair reads on the Illumina HiSeq System. For the original study's pipeline: A later analysis tallied about 77 million unique TCR beta chains across the 550 to 850 repertoires, and approximately 12 million of those chains were shared by two or more donors. Raw reads were error-corrected and collapsed into unique sequences with a nearest-neighbor algorithm that merged closely related sequences to remove PCR and sequencing errors. V, D and J gene segments were assigned by aligning CDR3 sequences to IMGT reference sequences. For a sequence to be retained, a match of at least six nucleotides to both a V gene segment and a J gene segment was required. Rearrangements were called productive when the CDR3 lacked stop codons and stayed in frame with V and J; all others were non-productive. Following IMGT convention, CDR3 was defined as the stretch from the second conserved V-encoded cysteine to the conserved J-encoded phenylalanine. The earlier analysis of 587 of the donors excluded any sequence lacking an unambiguous match to a single V gene segment. In an earlier analysis of several hundred of the donors, V segments were called functional above 56.7% productive rearrangements and were called segregating when the between-donor standard deviation exceeded 5%. A statistical classification framework was developed to diagnose cytomegalovirus status using the catalog of TCR beta chain sequences. In a later analysis, V and J genes were assigned by comparing TCR nucleotide sequences against IMGT/GENE-DB human TR gene sequences. A later analysis assigned CDR3 sequences and most-parsimonious VDJ recombination scenarios with the TCRdist pipeline. In a later analysis, each TCR beta chain was defined by its CDR3 amino acid sequence together with its V-gene family, and reads lacking a unique V-gene family were excluded. A later analysis removed several hundred highly shared, low-generation-probability nucleotide sequences to deal with suspected cross-contamination and a sequencing artifact. A later analysis calculated a clonal expansion index for each public chain from normalized within-repertoire ranks of inferred template counts. In a later analysis, generation probabilities were computed with a VDJ recombination model fitted to out-of-frame rearrangements, and the resulting probabilities were checked against IGoR. Hypergeometric tests were used in a later analysis to score TCR-TCR, TCR-HLA and TCR-CMV co-occurrence, with a repertoire-size bias correction applied to the TCR pairs. To estimate false discovery rates, a later analysis permuted the HLA or CMV assignments 20 times. In a later analysis, co-occurring TCRs were grouped with DBSCAN, and TCRdist sequence similarity was added when clustering was performed within HLA-allele-positive subsets. Repertoires with fewer than 30,000 or more than 120,000 public chains were left out of co-occurrence clustering, as were about 5 repertoires with anomalous nucleotide sharing. In TCRdb, the immuneACCESS table is reduced to in-frame sequences with V and J assigned. These tables do not hold every clone; where another copy was compared, an unresolved V gene accounts for under half, and the others remain unexplained. V, J and clone size derive from that table, while D and trimming were established from the DNA sequence. A total of under 200,000 clones appear in this sample, over 65% of them only once. The ten largest clones capture over 2% of the sample.

The CDR3 runs 14 amino acids, cysteine and phenylalanine included. Only the CDR3 part of the read is kept: 42 bases, read in frame from the first base. The germline V gene gives CDR1 as SQVTM and CDR2 as ANQGSEA. V is cut by 2 bases and J by 6 bases, and the space between the germline ends is 17 bases. Sequenced material: PBMCs. The chain employs TRBV29-1 and TRBJ2-7; the D gene is possibly TRBD1, with 6 bases matching. This TCR was recovered from a man aged 55 to 70 in good health and CMV-seronegative. The CDR3 corresponds to CSVELSGHPVEQYF. The nucleotide sequence reads TGCAGCGTTGAACTGTCGGGACACCCGGTCGAGCAGTACTTC.